This is a list of T cell receptor beta chains from one sample in a study of CD8 T cells in Susac syndrome. TCRdb itself ran the immunoSEQ multiplex PCR reads through MiXCR, one entry per CDR3 protein. The sample holds about 100,000 distinct CDR3 sequences; nearly 97% are singletons and the top ten take 0.3%. Input material: CD8+ T cells from PBMCs. All receptors come from a human donor with Susac syndrome. Each CDR3 is given with its conserved first and last residue. Each record gives: V gene, J gene, clone size, D gene, CDR3 DNA, CDR3 protein. A D gene is named only where the DNA matches it firmly. A row's size may be missing; if present it is once, few, many or a size class.

V: TRBV6-5; J: TRBJ2-1; size: -; D: -; DNA: TGTGCCAGCAGACTAAAGACGGGTCGGCAGTTCTTC; CDR3: CASRLKTGRQFF
V: TRBV5-1; J: TRBJ1-6; size: -; D: TRBD1; DNA: TGCGCCAGCAGCTTGAGGACAGGGGCTTCACCCCTCCACTTT; CDR3: CASSLRTGASPLHF
V: TRBV19; J: TRBJ1-2; size: -; D: -; DNA: TGTGCCAGTAGCCCCAGGGGATCGGACGGCTACACCTTC; CDR3: CASSPRGSDGYTF
V: TRBV11-2; J: TRBJ2-2; size: -; D: -; DNA: TGTGCCAGCCGCCGGGGGTACGCCGGGGAGCTGTTTTTT; CDR3: CASRRGYAGELFF
V: TRBV6-5; J: TRBJ1-5; size: -; D: -; DNA: TGTGCCAGCAGCTACAGGGCTGGGGGGAATCAGCCCCAGCATTTT; CDR3: CASSYRAGGNQPQHF
V: TRBV10-3; J: TRBJ2-1; size: -; D: TRBD2; DNA: TGTGCCATCACATCTGGCGGGAGGGATGAGCAGTTCTTC; CDR3: CAITSGGRDEQFF
V: TRBV15; J: TRBJ1-4; size: -; D: TRBD1; DNA: TGTGCCACCAGCAGAGATCGGGACAGATACAATGAAAAACTGTTTTTT; CDR3: CATSRDRDRYNEKLFF
V: TRBV12-3/TRBV12-4; J: TRBJ1-1; size: -; D: -; DNA: TGTGCCAGCAGGGGCCAGGGTGCTGGCACTGAAGCTTTCTTT; CDR3: CASRGQGAGTEAFF
V: TRBV6-6; J: TRBJ2-1; size: -; D: -; DNA: TGTGCCAGCAGTTACTCGCGCGTGTACAATGAGCAGTTCTTC; CDR3: CASSYSRVYNEQFF
V: TRBV29-1; J: TRBJ2-7; size: -; D: -; DNA: TGCAGCGTTGAAGGGGGAGGGGGATACGAGCAGTACTTC; CDR3: CSVEGGGGYEQYF
V: TRBV18; J: TRBJ2-1; size: -; D: TRBD2; DNA: TGTGCCAGCTCACCCACTAGCGGGAGAAGTGAGCAGTTCTTC; CDR3: CASSPTSGRSEQFF
V: TRBV15; J: TRBJ2-2; size: -; D: -; DNA: TGTGCCACCAGCAGAGATGGGGCAGCCACCGGGGAGCTGTTTTTT; CDR3: CATSRDGAATGELFF
V: TRBV12-3/TRBV12-4; J: TRBJ1-5; size: -; D: -; DNA: TGTGCCAGCAGTGCGGCCGGGCAATCTCTCAATCAGCCCCAGCATTTT; CDR3: CASSAAGQSLNQPQHF
V: TRBV29-1; J: TRBJ1-1; size: -; D: TRBD1; DNA: TGCAGCGTTGAAGGGCGTGGACAGGGGACCACTGAAGCTTTCTTT; CDR3: CSVEGRGQGTTEAFF
V: TRBV5-1; J: TRBJ1-6; size: -; D: -; DNA: TGCGCCAGCAGCTTGGCCCCGGCGTCCTATTCACCCCTCCACTTT; CDR3: CASSLAPASYSPLHF
V: TRBV4-1; J: TRBJ2-1; size: -; D: TRBD2; DNA: TGCGCCAGCAGCCAACAACCAACGACTAGCGGGAGCCATGAGCAGTTCTTC; CDR3: CASSQQPTTSGSHEQFF
V: TRBV7-2; J: TRBJ2-7; size: -; D: -; DNA: TGTGCCAGCAGCTTAGGACAGAACCCCTACGAGCAGTACTTC; CDR3: CASSLGQNPYEQYF
V: TRBV6-1; J: TRBJ2-2; size: -; D: TRBD2; DNA: TGTGCCAGCAGTGGAAGACTAGCGGAGAACACCGGGGAGCTGTTTTTT; CDR3: CASSGRLAENTGELFF
V: TRBV25-1; J: TRBJ1-4; size: -; D: -; DNA: TGTGCCAGCAGTGAATCTCCGCCTGGAGTTGGTGAAAAACTGTTTTTT; CDR3: CASSESPPGVGEKLFF
V: TRBV9; J: TRBJ1-5; size: -; D: -; DNA: TGTGCCAGCAGCGTAGGTCTTTGGGAGCCCCAGCATTTT; CDR3: CASSVGLWEPQHF
V: TRBV29-1; J: TRBJ2-5; size: -; D: -; DNA: TGCAGCGGACGCACAAGGACAGCGGGGACCCAGTACTTC; CDR3: CSGRTRTAGTQYF
V: TRBV28; J: TRBJ2-7; size: -; D: -; DNA: TGTGCCAGCAGTCCCTCGTCCACCCCACGGGAGCAGTACTTC; CDR3: CASSPSSTPREQYF
V: TRBV7-9; J: TRBJ1-2; size: -; D: -; DNA: TGTGCCAGCAGCCCACCGGGTTGGAGGGTCTATGGCTACACCTTC; CDR3: CASSPPGWRVYGYTF
V: TRBV19; J: TRBJ2-3; size: -; D: -; DNA: TGTGCCAGTAGTATCGAGGGGCCCCGAGGTACGCAGTATTTT; CDR3: CASSIEGPRGTQYF
V: TRBV7-9; J: TRBJ1-2; size: -; D: -; DNA: TGTGCCGGAGAGGGGAAGGGATATGGCTACACCTTC; CDR3: CAGEGKGYGYTF
V: TRBV29-1; J: TRBJ2-1; size: -; D: TRBD1; DNA: TGCAGCGTGGACAGGGATTACTACAATGAGCAGTTCTTC; CDR3: CSVDRDYYNEQFF
V: TRBV29-1; J: TRBJ2-4; size: -; D: -; DNA: TGCAGCGTTGCTTTTGGGTCCAAAAACATTCAGTACTTC; CDR3: CSVAFGSKNIQYF
V: TRBV7-9; J: TRBJ1-6; size: -; D: -; DNA: TGTGCCAGCAGCTTAGGCAGGGGAAGGGATTCACCCCTCCACTTT; CDR3: CASSLGRGRDSPLHF
V: TRBV20-1; J: TRBJ1-1; size: once; D: TRBD1; DNA: TGCAGTGCTAAAACAGGGGACACTGAAGCTTTCTTT; CDR3: CSAKTGDTEAFF